The 16 T cell receptor beta chains listed next were all sequenced from one sample in a study of T cells in Graves' hyperthyroidism and ophthalmopathy. TCR beta CDR3 regions were amplified from RNA. TCR CDR3 regions were first amplified by RT-PCR with HTBI primers. One entry per CDR3 protein, called by TCRdb with MiXCR from the multiplex PCR reads. This sample has 250,000 to 300,000 distinct CDR3 sequences; approximately 15% occur once, and the top ten carry roughly 53%. What was sequenced was blood. These receptors came from an older woman with Graves' ophthalmopathy.

With respect to this clonotype: A much more abundant neighbour one base away suggests this may be a read error. This sequence joins TRBV15 and TRBJ2-3, with TRBD1 matching over 8 bases. Germline V CDR1 and CDR2: LNHNV, YYDKDF (reference sequence). The CDR3 has 15 residues. The CDR3 DNA sequence: TGTGCCACCACCCAGAGGTCAGGGGGCACAGATAGGCAGTATTTT. Protein: CATTQRSGGTDRQYF.

This clonotype came up a few times. Given a much more abundant clone one base away, this may be a read error. The chain has TRBV6-1 and TRBJ2-1; possible D gene TRBD2, 6 bases. V was clipped by 10 bases and J by 3 bases, with 13 bases between them. In germline, CDR1 is MNHNS, CDR2 SASEGT. The CDR3 runs 13 residues. The CDR3 nucleotides read TGTGCCACCGGAGCGGGCTTCTACAATGAGCAGTTCTTC. Its protein product is CATGAGFYNEQFF.

This clonotype was recorded a few times. The chain has TRBV18 and TRBJ2-7, with a weak D call TRBD2 (6 bases). CDR3 size: 14 residues. CDR1 and CDR2 from the germline V gene are KGHSH and LQKENI. Trimming took 3 bases from V and 2 from J, leaving 11 bases between them. The CDR3 coding sequence is TGTGCCAGCTCACCCCGGGACTCTCCCTACGAGCAGTACTTC. This encodes CASSPRDSPYEQYF.

This clonotype was observed many times. The chain has TRBV15 and TRBJ2-3; possibly TRBD2 for D (5 bases). Trimming took off 9 bases at V and 1 base at J, with 14 bases between the two ends. The CDR3 spans 14 residues. The germline gives CDR1 LNHNV, CDR2 YYDKDF (reference sequence). The CDR3, as DNA: TGTGCCACTGAAAAGGGAGATGGCACAGATACGCAGTATTTT. Residues: CATEKGDGTDTQYF.

This CDR3 reads CASSPQLRVTYNEQFF. The CDR3 nucleotides are TGTGCCAGCTCACCACAGTTGAGAGTCACCTACAATGAGCAGTTCTTC. The chain employs TRBV18 and TRBJ2-1, with unresolved D. The CDR3 loop spans 16 amino acids. Looked up from germline, CDR1 is KGHSH and CDR2 is LQKENI. The V end lost 1 base, the J end lost 2 bases, and 12 bases lay between the germline ends.

This clonotype appeared a few times. This chain connects TRBV19 to TRBJ2-1; TRBD1 matches 9 bases. The CDR3 runs 16 residues. Germline V gene data show CDR1 as LNHDA and CDR2 as SQIVND (reference sequence). J was trimmed by 4 bases and V by 7 bases; bases with no gene match: 11. The DNA of the CDR3 is TGTGCCAGTACACCCCGGACAGGGGTTATATACAATGAGCAGTTCTTC. Encoded protein: CASTPRTGVIYNEQFF.

This clonotype came up many times. The V gene is TRBV6-5, the J gene TRBJ1-1; D gene uncertain. Germline V gene sequence: CDR1 MNHEY, CDR2 SVGAGI. CDR3 size: 13 residues. Trimming pared 0 bases from V and 4 bases from J, leaving 6 bases between. The chain's CDR3 is CASSYSGSTEAFF. The CDR3 coding sequence is TGTGCCAGCAGTTACTCGGGTAGCACTGAAGCTTTCTTT.

The chain uses TRBV9 and TRBJ1-5; D unclear. The CDR3 has 15 residues. In germline, CDR1 is SGDLS, CDR2 YYNGEE. The ends were cut back, 0 bases at V and 0 bases at J, with 7 bases in the middle. DNA for the CDR3: TGTGCCAGCAGCGTAGGAGGAATTAGCAATCAGCCCCAGCATTTT. Translation gives CASSVGGISNQPQHF. The full variable domain, in which reference TRBV9 and TRBJ1-5 provide the parts outside the CDR3, is DSGVTQTPKHLITATGQRVTLRCSPRSGDLSVYWYQQSLDQGLQFLIQYYNGEERAKGNILERFSAQQFPDLHSELNLSSLELGDSALYFCASSVGGISNQPQHFGDGTRLSIL.

In this sample, this clonotype turned up many times. The rearrangement joins TRBV3-1 to TRBJ2-1; D gene unclear. The germline V gene has CDR1 LGHDT and CDR2 YNNKEL (reference sequence). Trimming shortened V by 2 bases and J by 6 bases, and 8 bases separated the two germline ends. There are 13 residues in the CDR3. The CDR3 sequence: CASSQNYRNEQFF. The DNA for the CDR3 is TGTGCCAGCAGCCAAAACTATCGCAATGAGCAGTTCTTC.

In this sample, this clonotype turned up a few times. This rearrangement joins TRBV9 to TRBJ2-2, with TRBD1 as a possible D gene (5 bases). The germline V gene has CDR1 SGDLS and CDR2 YYNGEE. Deletions cut 4 bases from V and 6 bases from J, with 13 bases between. The CDR3 consists of 14 residues. The CDR3: CASSFNQGSGELFF. DNA for the CDR3: TGTGCCAGCAGCTTCAATCAGGGCTCCGGGGAGCTGTTTTTT.

Regarding this clonotype: Given a much more abundant clone one base away, this may be a read error. This sequence joins TRBV6-1 and TRBJ2-5, with no clear D. V lost 1 base and J lost 5, with 17 bases in between. Germline V CDR1 and CDR2: MNHNS, SASEGT. The CDR3 length is 16 residues. CDR3 sequence: CASSEGVAEFMETQYF. The CDR3 DNA sequence: TGTGCCAGCAGTGAAGGGGTGGCAGAGTTCATGGAGACCCAGTACTTC.

This clonotype has only a few counts. The chain employs TRBV5-6 and TRBJ1-2, with D unclear. CDR1 is SGHDT, CDR2 YYEEEE, per germline. Trimming removed 0 bases from V and 8 bases from J, with 11 bases in between. This CDR3 comprises 13 residues. The CDR3 region is CASSLVASGGYTF. In nucleotides, the CDR3 is TGTGCCAGCAGCTTGGTTGCCTCGGGAGGCTACACCTTC.

The J gene is TRBJ2-1, the V gene TRBV9; D is undetermined. Between the trimmed V and J ends, which lost 1 base and 5 bases, there was a span of 4 bases. The CDR3 covers 12 residues. Germline lookup yields CDR1 SGDLS and CDR2 YYNGEE. CDR3 protein: CASSVFDNEQFF. CDR3 bases: TGTGCCAGCAGCGTATTTGACAATGAGCAGTTCTTC.

The gene calls are TRBV12-5 and TRBJ1-5, with a weak D call TRBD1 (5 bases). The CDR3 contains 15 residues. V dropped 5 bases and J dropped 9 bases, with 20 bases sitting between them. CDR1 LGHNT and CDR2 FRNRAP come from the germline V gene. The CDR3 protein is CASGKTGGGRGPQHF. The CDR3 DNA follows: TGTGCTAGTGGTAAAACAGGCGGGGGTCGAGGGCCCCAGCATTTT.

This clonotype has ten or more counts. The CDR3 loop reads CASSPGQGFHETQYF. The CDR3 DNA reads TGTGCCAGCAGTCCGGGACAGGGGTTCCATGAGACCCAGTACTTC. The J gene is TRBJ2-5, the V gene TRBV6-2 or TRBV6-3, with 10 bases aligning to TRBD1. This CDR3 region has 15 residues. V lost 5 bases, J lost 5 bases, and 8 bases stayed unmatched. Germline CDR1 and CDR2: MNHEY and SVGEGT.

CDR3 sequence: CASSVYRDLDNEQFF. The CDR3 nucleotides read TGCGCCAGCAGCGTGTACCGGGACTTAGACAATGAGCAGTTCTTC. The chain has TRBV5-1 and TRBJ2-1; the D gene is possibly TRBD2 (6 bases). The V end lost 4 bases, the J end lost 5 bases, and 16 bases lay between the germline ends. The CDR3 runs 15 residues. Germline-derived CDR1 and CDR2 are SGHRS and YFSETQ.